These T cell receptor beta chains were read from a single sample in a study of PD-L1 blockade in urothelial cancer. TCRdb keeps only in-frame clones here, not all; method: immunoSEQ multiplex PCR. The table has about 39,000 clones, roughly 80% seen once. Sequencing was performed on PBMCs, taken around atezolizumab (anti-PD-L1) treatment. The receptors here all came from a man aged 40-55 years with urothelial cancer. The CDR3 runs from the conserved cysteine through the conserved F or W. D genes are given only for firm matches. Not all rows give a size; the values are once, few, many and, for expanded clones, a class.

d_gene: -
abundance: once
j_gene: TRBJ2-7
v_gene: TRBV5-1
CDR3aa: CASSLARTTYEQYF
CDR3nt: TGCGCCAGCAGCTTGGCGCGAACCACCTACGAGCAGTACTTC

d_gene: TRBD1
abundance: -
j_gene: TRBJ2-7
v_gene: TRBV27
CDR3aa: CASRRGTGPSSYEQYF
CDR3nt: TGTGCCAGCAGACGAGGGACAGGGCCCAGCTCCTACGAGCAGTACTTC

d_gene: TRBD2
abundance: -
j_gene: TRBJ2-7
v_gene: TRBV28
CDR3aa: CASSPPLTSGRIGF
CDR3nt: TGTGCCAGCAGTCCCCCCCTGACTAGCGGGAGGATTGGGTTC

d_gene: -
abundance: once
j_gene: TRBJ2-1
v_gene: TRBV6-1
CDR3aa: CASSVRRVNEQFF
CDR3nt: TGTGCCAGCAGTGTCCGCAGGGTTAATGAGCAGTTCTTC

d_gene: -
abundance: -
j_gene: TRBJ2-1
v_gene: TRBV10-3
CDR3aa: CAISEMRDNEQFF
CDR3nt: TGTGCCATCAGTGAGATGCGGGACAATGAGCAGTTCTTC

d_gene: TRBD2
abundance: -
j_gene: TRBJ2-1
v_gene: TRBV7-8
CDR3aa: CASSLVSGKLNEQFF
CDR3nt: TGTGCCAGCAGCTTGGTAAGCGGGAAGCTCAATGAGCAGTTCTTC

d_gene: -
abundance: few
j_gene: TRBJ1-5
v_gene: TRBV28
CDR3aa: CAIQREGPQHF
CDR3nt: TGTGCCATCCAGAGGGAAGGGCCCCAGCATTTT

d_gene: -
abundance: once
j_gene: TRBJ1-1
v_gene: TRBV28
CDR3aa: CASTYNTEAFF
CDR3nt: TGTGCCAGCACTTATAACACTGAAGCTTTCTTT

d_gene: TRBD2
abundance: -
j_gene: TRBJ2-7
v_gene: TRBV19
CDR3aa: CASTGGSGTNSYEQYF
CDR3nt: TGTGCCAGTACCGGGGGGTCCGGGACTAACTCCTACGAGCAGTACTTC

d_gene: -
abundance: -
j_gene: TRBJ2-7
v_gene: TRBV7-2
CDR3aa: CASSFGGSYEQYF
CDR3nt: TGTGCCAGCAGCTTTGGTGGCAGCTACGAGCAGTACTTC

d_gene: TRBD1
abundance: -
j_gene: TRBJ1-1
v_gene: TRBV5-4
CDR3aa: CASSLRDSRTGAFF
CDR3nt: TGTGCCAGCAGCCTACGGGACAGCCGAACGGGGGCTTTCTTT

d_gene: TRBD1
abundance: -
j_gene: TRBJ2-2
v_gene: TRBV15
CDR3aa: CATAKQGDGELFF
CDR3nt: TGTGCCACCGCCAAACAGGGGGACGGGGAGCTGTTTTTT

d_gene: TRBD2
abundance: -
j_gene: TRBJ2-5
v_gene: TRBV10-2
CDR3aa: CASSDGLAGEAETQYF
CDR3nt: TGCGCCAGCAGTGATGGACTAGCGGGAGAGGCAGAGACCCAGTACTTC

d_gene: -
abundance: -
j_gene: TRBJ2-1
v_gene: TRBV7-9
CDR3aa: CASGPAGIPYNEQFF
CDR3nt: TGTGCCAGCGGTCCCGCCGGGATCCCTTACAATGAGCAGTTCTTC

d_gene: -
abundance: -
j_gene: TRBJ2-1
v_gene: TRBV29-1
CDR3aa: CSVSAGQFF
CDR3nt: TGCAGCGTTTCAGCGGGGCAGTTCTTC

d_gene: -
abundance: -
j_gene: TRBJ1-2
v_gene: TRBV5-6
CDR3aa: CASNPKWANGYTF
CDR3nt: TGTGCCAGCAATCCTAAGTGGGCGAATGGCTACACCTTC

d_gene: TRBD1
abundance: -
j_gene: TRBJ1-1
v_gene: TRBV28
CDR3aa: CASSLGDREVTEAFF
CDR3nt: TGTGCCAGCAGTTTAGGGGACAGGGAGGTCACTGAAGCTTTCTTT

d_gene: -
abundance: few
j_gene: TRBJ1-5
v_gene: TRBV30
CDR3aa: CAWSASRGGPQHF
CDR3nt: TGTGCCTGGAGTGCGAGCAGGGGTGGGCCCCAGCATTTT